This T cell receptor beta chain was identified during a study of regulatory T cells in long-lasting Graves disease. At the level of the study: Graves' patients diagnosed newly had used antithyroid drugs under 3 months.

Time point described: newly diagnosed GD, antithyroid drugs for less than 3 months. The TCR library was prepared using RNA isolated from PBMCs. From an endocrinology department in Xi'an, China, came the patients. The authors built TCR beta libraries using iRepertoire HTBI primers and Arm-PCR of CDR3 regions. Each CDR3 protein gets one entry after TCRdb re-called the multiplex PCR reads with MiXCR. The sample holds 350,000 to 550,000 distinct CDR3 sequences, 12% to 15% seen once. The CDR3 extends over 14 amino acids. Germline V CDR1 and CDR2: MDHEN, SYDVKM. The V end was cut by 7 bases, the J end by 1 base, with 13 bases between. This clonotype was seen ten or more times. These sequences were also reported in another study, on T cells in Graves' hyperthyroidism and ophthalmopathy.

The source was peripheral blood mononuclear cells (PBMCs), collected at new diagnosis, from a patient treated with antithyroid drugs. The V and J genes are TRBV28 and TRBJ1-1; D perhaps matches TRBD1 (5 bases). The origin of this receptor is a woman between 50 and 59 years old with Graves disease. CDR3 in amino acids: CASTTGTGNTEAFF. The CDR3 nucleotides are TGTGCCAGCACCACTGGGACGGGGAACACTGAAGCTTTCTTT. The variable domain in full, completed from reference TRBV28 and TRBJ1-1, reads DVKVTQSSRYLVKRTGEKVFLECVQDMDHENMFWYRQDPGLGLRLIYFSYDVKMKEKGDIPEGYSVSREKKERFSLILESASTNQTSMYLCASTTGTGNTEAFFGQGTRLTVV.